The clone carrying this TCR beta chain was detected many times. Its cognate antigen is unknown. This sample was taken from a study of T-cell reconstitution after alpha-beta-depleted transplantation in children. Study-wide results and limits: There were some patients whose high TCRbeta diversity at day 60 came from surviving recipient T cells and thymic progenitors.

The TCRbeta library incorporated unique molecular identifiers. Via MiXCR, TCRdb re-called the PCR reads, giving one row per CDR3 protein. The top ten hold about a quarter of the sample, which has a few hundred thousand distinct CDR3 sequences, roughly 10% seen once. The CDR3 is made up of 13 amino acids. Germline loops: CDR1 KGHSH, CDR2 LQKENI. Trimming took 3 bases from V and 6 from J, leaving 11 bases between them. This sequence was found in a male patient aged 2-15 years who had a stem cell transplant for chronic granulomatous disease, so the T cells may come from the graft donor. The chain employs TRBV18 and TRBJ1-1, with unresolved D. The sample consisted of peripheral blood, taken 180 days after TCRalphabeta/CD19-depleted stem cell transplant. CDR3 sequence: CASSPVPPPEAFF. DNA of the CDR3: TGTGCCAGCTCACCCGTTCCGCCTCCTGAAGCTTTCTTT.